The source of this TCR beta chain is a study of patients and donors after allogeneic stem cell transplantation (dated by TCRdb to the early 2020s). Library construction relied on RT-PCR. Data came from a NextSeq 550. The public reads were run again by TCRdb, first through fastp at Q25 and then through MiXCR, and only productive beta chains were kept. Every CDR3 protein is listed once, alongside the most common genes and DNA of its rows. The sample profile shows 920,000 or so distinct CDR3 sequences; around 17% of them were found once. The ten largest clones represent roughly 6.4% of the sample. This clonotype was seen more than once but under ten times. What this receptor recognizes is not known. No base qualities exist here, and no much larger clone lies one base off it. V lost 4 bases and J lost 1 base; the stretch between them is 17 bases long. CDR1 MGHRA and CDR2 YSYEKL are derived from the germline V gene. Including cysteine and phenylalanine, the CDR3 has 16 amino acids. Only the CDR3 DNA stays, 48 bases, in frame from base 1.

The receptor comes from a human donor who was either an allogeneic HSCT recipient or a stem cell or donor lymphocyte infusion donor (not recorded which). It is not recorded whose cells these are; they may come from a transplant donor. Sample: blood, either unsorted or a sorted T cell fraction (not recorded which). Rearrangement joined TRBV4-1 to TRBJ2-7; the D gene identity is not certain. The CDR3 loop reads CASSLRLPVGSYEQYF. In nucleotide form, the sequence is TGCGCCAGCAGCCTACGGTTGCCGGTAGGTTCCTACGAGCAGTACTTC.